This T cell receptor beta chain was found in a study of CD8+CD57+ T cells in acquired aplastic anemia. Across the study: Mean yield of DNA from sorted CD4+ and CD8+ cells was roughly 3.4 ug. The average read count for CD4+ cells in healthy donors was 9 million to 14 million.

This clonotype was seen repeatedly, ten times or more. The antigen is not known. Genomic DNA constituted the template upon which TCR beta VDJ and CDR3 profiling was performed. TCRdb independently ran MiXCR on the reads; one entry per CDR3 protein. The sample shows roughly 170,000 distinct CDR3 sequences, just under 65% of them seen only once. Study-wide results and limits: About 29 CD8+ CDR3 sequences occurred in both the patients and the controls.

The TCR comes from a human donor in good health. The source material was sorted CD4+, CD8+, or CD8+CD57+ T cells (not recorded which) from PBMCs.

CDR3 protein: CASSQDVGTAANYGYTF. For the CDR3, the DNA is TGCGCCAGCAGCCAAGATGTTGGGACCGCGGCGAACTATGGCTACACCTTC. The chain recombines TRBV4-3 with TRBJ1-2, with a possible D match to TRBD1 (5 bases). Looked up from germline, CDR1 is LGHNA and CDR2 is YSLEER. The CDR3 extends over 17 amino acids. V was cut by 0 bases and J by 2 bases, with 16 bases left in between.